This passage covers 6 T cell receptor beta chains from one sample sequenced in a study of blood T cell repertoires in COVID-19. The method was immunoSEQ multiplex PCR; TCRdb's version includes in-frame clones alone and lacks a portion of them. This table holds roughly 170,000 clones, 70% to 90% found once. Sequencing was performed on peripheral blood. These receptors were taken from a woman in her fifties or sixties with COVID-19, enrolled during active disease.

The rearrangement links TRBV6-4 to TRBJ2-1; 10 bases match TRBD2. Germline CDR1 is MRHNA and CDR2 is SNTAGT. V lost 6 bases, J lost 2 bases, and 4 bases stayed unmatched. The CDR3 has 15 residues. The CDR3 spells CASSTLAGAYNEQFF. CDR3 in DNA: TGTGCCAGCAGCACCCTAGCGGGGGCCTACAATGAGCAGTTCTTC.

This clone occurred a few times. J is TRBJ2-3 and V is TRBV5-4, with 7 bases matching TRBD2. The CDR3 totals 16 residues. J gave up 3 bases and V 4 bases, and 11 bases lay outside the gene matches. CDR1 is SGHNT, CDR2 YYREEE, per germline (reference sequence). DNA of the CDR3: TGTGCCAGCAGCCCAAGTATTGCGGGGGTGACAGATACGCAGTATTTT. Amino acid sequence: CASSPSIAGVTDTQYF.

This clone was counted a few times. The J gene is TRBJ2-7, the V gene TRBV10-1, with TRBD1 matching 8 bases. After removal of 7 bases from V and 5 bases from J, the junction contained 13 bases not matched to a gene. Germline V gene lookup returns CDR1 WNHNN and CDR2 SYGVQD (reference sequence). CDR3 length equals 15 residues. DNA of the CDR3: TGCGCCAGCACCAGAGGGGTCGGACAGGGCCACGAGCAGTACTTC. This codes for CASTRGVGQGHEQYF.

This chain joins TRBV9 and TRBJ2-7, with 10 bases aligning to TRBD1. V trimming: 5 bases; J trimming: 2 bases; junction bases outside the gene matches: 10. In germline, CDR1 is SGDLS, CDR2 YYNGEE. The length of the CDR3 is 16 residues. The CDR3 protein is CASRPGQGLPAYEQYF. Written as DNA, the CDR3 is TGTGCCAGCAGACCGGGACAGGGGTTGCCTGCCTACGAGCAGTACTTC.

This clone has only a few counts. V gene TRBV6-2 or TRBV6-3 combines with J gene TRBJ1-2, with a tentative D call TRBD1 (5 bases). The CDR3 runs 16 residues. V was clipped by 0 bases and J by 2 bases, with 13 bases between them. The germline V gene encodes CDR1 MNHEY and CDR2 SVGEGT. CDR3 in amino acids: CASSYSKSSGNYGYTF. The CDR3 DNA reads TGTGCCAGCAGTTACTCGAAAAGTTCAGGGAACTATGGCTACACCTTC.

CDR3 sequence reads: CASSEALQGDEQFF. The CDR3 region has the DNA TGTGCCAGCAGTGAAGCGCTTCAGGGTGATGAGCAGTTCTTC. V usage is TRBV6-1 and J usage is TRBJ2-1; a weak D match, TRBD1 (5 bases). Trimming pared 0 bases from V and 8 bases from J, leaving 11 bases between. The CDR3 is 14 amino acids. Looked up from germline, CDR1 is MNHNS and CDR2 is SASEGT.